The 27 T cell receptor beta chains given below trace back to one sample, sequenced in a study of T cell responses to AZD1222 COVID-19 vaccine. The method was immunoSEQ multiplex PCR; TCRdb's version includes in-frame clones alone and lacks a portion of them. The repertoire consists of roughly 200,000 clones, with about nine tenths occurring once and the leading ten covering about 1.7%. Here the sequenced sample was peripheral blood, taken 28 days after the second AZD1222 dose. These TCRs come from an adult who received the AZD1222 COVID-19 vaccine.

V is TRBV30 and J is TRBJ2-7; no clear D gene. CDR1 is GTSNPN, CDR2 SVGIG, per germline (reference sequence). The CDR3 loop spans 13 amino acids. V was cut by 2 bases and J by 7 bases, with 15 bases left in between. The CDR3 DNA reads TGTGCCTGGAGTAAGTCCCTAGTCACGGAGCAGTACTTC. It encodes CAWSKSLVTEQYF. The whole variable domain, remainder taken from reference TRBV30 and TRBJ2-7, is SQTIHQWPATLVQPVGSPLSLECTVEGTSNPNLYWYRQAAGRGLQLLFYSVGIGQISSEVPQNLSASRPQDRQFILSSKKLLLSDSGFYLCAWSKSLVTEQYFGPGTRLTVT.

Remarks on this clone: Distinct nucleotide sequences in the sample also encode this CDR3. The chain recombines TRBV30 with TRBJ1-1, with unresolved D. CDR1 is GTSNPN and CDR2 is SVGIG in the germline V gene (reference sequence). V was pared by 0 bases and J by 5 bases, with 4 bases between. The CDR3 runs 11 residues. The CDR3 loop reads CAWSVGTEAFF. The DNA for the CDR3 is TGTGCCTGGAGTGTCGGGACTGAAGCTTTCTTT.

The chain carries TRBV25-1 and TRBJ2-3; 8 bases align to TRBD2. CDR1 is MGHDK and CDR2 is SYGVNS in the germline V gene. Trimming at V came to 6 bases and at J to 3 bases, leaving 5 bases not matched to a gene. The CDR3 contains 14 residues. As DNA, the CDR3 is TGTGCCAGCAGCGGCGGGAGGATAACAGATACGCAGTATTTT. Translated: CASSGGRITDTQYF.

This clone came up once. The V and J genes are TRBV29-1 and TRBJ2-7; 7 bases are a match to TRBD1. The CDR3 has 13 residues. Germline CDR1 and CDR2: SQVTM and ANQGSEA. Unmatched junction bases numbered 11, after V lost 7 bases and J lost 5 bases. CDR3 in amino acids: CSAWTGRTHEQYF. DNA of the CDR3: TGCAGCGCCTGGACAGGACGGACCCACGAGCAGTACTTC.

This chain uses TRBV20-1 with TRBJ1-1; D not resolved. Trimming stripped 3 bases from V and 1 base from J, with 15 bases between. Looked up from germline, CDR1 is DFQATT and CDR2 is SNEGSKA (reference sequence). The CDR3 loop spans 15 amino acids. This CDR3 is CSASVQPLGNTEAFF. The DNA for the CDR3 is TGCAGTGCTAGTGTGCAACCGCTCGGGAACACTGAAGCTTTCTTT.

The CDR3 reads CARQAWVGHSLLGYTF. CDR3 nucleotides: TGTGCCAGACAGGCGTGGGTTGGACACAGCTTATTAGGCTACACCTTC. The chain has TRBV27 and TRBJ1-2, with a weak D call TRBD1 (5 bases). This CDR3 has 16 amino acids. In germline, CDR1 is MNHEY, CDR2 SMNVEV (reference sequence). Between the trimmed V and J ends, which lost 9 bases and 8 bases, there was a span of 28 bases.

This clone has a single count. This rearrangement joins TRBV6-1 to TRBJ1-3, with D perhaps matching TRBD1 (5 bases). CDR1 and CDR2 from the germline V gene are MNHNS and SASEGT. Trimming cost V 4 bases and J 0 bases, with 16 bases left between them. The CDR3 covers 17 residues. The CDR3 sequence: CASSVSPGLGSGNTIYF. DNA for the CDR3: TGTGCCAGCAGTGTTTCCCCGGGACTCGGCTCTGGAAACACCATATATTTT.

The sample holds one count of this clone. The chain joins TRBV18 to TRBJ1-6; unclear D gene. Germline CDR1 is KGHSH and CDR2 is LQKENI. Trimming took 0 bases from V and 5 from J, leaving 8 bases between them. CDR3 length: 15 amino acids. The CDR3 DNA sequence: TGTGCCAGCTCACCACCGAACACTAATAATTCACCCCTCCACTTT. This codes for CASSPPNTNNSPLHF.

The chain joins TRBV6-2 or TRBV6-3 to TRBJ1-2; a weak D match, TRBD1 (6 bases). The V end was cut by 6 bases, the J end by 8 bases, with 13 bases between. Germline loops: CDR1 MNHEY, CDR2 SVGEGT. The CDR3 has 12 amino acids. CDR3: CASSTGPRGYTF. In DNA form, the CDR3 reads TGTGCCAGCAGCACAGGGCCGCGGGGCTACACCTTC.

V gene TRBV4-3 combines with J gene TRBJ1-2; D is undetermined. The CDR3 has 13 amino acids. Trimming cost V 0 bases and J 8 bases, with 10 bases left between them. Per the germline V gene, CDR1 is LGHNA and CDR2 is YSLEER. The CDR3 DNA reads TGCGCCAGCAGCCAAGATCAGGTTAGAGGCTACACCTTC. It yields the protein CASSQDQVRGYTF.

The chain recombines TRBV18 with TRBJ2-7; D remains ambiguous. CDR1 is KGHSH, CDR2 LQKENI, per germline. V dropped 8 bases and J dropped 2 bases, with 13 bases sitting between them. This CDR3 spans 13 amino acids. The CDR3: CASTKTLTYEQYF. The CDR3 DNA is TGTGCCAGCACCAAGACGCTAACCTACGAGCAGTACTTC.

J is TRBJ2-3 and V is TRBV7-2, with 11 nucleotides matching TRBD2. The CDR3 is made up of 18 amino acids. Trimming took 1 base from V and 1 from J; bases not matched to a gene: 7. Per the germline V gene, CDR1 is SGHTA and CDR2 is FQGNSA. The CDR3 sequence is CASSLGLAGGGGTDTQYF. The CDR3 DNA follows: TGTGCCAGCAGCTTAGGGCTAGCGGGGGGAGGTGGCACAGATACGCAGTATTTT.

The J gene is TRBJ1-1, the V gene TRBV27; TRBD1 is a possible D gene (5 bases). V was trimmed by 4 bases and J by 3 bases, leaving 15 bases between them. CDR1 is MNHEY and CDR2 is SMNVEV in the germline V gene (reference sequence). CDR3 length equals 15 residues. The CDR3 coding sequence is TGTGCCAGCAGTTGGGGGGGAGCGTTGGACACTGAAGCTTTCTTT. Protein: CASSWGGALDTEAFF.

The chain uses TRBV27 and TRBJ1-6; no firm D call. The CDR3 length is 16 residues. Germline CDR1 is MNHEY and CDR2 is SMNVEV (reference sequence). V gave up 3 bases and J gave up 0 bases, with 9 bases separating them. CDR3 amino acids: CASSLSVSSYNSPLHF. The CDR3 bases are TGTGCCAGCAGTTTGTCTGTTAGCTCCTATAATTCACCCCTCCACTTT.

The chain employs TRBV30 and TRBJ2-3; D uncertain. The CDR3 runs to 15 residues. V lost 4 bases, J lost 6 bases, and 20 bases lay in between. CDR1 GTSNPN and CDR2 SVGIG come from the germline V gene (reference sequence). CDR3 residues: CAWTRFGVSVDTQYF. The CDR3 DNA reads TGTGCCTGGACTCGATTTGGGGTTTCGGTTGATACGCAGTATTTT. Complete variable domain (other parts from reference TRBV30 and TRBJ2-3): SQTIHQWPATLVQPVGSPLSLECTVEGTSNPNLYWYRQAAGRGLQLLFYSVGIGQISSEVPQNLSASRPQDRQFILSSKKLLLSDSGFYLCAWTRFGVSVDTQYFGPGTRLTVL.

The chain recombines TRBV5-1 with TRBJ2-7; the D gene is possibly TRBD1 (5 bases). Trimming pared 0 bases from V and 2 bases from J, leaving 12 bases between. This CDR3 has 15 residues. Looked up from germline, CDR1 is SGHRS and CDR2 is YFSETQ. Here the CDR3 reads CASSLGSGSTYEQYF. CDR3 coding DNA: TGCGCCAGCAGCTTGGGGTCAGGGTCTACCTACGAGCAGTACTTC.

The CDR3 sequence: CASTWDSNTGELFF. CDR3 in DNA: TGTGCCAGCACCTGGGACAGCAACACCGGGGAGCTGTTTTTT. The J gene is TRBJ2-2, the V gene TRBV2; 7 bases match TRBD1. Germline assignment: CDR1 SNHLY and CDR2 FYNNEI. The V segment lost 7 bases and the J segment 2 bases; nucleotides outside the gene matches: 4. The CDR3 length is 14 residues.

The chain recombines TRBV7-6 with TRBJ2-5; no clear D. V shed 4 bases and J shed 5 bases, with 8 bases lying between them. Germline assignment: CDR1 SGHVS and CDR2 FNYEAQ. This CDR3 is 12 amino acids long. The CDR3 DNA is TGTGCCAGCAGCTCCTCTCGGGAGACCCAGTACTTC. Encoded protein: CASSSSRETQYF. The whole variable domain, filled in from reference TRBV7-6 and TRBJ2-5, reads GAGVSQSPRYKVTKRGQDVALRCDPISGHVSLYWYRQALGQGPEFLTYFNYEAQQDKSGLPNDRFSAERPEGSISTLTIQRTEQRDSAMYRCASSSSRETQYFGPGTRLLVL.

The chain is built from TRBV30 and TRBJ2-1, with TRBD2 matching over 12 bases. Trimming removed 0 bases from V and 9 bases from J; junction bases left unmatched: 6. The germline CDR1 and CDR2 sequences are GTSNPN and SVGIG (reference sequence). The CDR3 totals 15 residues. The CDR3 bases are TGTGCCTGGAGTGTCACTAGCGGGGGGATTGGTGAGCAGTTCTTC. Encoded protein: CAWSVTSGGIGEQFF.

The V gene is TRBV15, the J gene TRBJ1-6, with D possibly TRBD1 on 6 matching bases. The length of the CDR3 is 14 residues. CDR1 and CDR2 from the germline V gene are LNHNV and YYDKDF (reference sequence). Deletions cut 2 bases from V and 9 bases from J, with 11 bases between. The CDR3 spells CATSRNREGSPLHF. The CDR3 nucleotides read TGTGCCACCAGCAGAAACAGGGAAGGTTCACCCCTCCACTTT.

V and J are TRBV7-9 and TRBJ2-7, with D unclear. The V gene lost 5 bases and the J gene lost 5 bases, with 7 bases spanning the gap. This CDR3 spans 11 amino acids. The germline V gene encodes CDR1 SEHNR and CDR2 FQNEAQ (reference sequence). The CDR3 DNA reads TGTGCCAGCAGCCCCGTGGACGAGCAGTACTTC. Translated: CASSPVDEQYF.

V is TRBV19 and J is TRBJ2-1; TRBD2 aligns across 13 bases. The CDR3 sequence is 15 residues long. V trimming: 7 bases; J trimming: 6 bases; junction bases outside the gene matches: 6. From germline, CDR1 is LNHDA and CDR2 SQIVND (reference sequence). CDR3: CASTGLAGVRNEQFF. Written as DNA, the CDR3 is TGTGCCAGTACTGGACTAGCGGGAGTTCGCAATGAGCAGTTCTTC.

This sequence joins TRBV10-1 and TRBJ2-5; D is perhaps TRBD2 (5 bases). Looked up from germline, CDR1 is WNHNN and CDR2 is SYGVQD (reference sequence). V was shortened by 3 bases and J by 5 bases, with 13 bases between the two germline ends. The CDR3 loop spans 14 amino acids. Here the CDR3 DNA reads TGCGCCAGCAGTGAATCAAGAGGCGGGGAGACCCAGTACTTC. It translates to CASSESRGGETQYF.

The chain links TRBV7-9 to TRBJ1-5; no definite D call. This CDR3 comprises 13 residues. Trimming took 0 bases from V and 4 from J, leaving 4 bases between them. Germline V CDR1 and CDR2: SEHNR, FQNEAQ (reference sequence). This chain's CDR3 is CASSLAANQPQHF. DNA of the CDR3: TGTGCCAGCAGCTTAGCCGCTAATCAGCCCCAGCATTTT.

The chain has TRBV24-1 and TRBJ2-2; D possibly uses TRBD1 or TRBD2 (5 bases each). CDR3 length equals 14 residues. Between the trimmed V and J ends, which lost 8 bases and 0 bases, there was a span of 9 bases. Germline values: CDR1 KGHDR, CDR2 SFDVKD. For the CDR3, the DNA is TGTGCCACCACCAGGGACCCGAACACCGGGGAGCTGTTTTTT. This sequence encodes CATTRDPNTGELFF.

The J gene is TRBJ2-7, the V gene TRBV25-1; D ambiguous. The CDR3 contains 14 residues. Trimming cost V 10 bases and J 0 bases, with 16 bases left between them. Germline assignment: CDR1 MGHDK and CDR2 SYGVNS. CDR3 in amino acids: CATADERRSYEQYF. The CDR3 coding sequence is TGTGCCACCGCGGACGAGAGACGCTCCTACGAGCAGTACTTC.

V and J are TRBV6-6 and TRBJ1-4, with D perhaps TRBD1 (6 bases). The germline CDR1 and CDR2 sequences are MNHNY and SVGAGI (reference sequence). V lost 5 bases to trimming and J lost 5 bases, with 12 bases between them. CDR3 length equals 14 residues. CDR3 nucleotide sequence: TGTGCCAGCAGTCCGACAGGCTGGAATGAAAAACTGTTTTTT. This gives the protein CASSPTGWNEKLFF.